This T cell receptor (beta chain) was documented in a study of regulatory T cells in long-lasting Graves disease. Whole-study results and caveats: Comparison showed that persistent patients shared more public clonotypes (about 2,800) than new patients (nearly 1,000).

Comment on this clonotype: What it binds is not known.

Investigators prepared the TCR beta libraries by applying iRepertoire HTBI primers and Arm-PCR of CDR3 regions. TCRdb processed the multiplex PCR reads anew with MiXCR; each CDR3 protein has one entry. The repertoire holds roughly 560,000 distinct CDR3 sequences, with roughly 16% as singletons. Germline lookup yields CDR1 SGHRS and CDR2 YFSETQ. The CDR3 totals 14 residues. V lost 4 bases to trimming and J lost 3 bases, with 10 bases between them. Time point given: newly diagnosed GD, antithyroid drugs for less than 3 months. From RNA extracted from PBMCs, the TCR library was made. These records were also assigned to another study, of T cells in Graves' hyperthyroidism and ophthalmopathy. That publication notes: Ophthalmopathy, as predicted by the model, came a median around 7 months after the prediction.

The starting material was peripheral blood mononuclear cells (PBMCs), obtained at new diagnosis, from a patient treated with antithyroid drugs. The chain combines TRBV5-1 with TRBJ2-2, with a weak D call TRBD2 (6 bases). This TCR was recovered from a woman aged 35 to 59 with Graves disease. The CDR3 sequence: CASSGRTHTGELFF. In DNA form, the CDR3 reads TGCGCCAGCAGCGGGAGGACCCACACCGGGGAGCTGTTTTTT.